This paragraph covers one TCR beta chain sequence. The source of the sample is a study of Ad26.COV2.S vaccination and SARS-CoV-2 variants. Looking at the study overall: Enrolled in COV1001, the donor was in the Ad26.COV2.S trial arm, which received the vaccine.

Using immunoSEQ multiplex PCR, the repertoire was profiled, and TCRdb retains in-frame clones only, with some absent. The sample carries 300,000 to 350,000 clones, approximately 90% recorded once. The CDR3 has 15 amino acids. The V gene's germline CDR1 is SGHKS and CDR2 YYEKEE (reference sequence). Trimming took off 1 base at V and 2 bases at J, with 12 bases between the two ends. The treatment denotes: around 19 received Ad26.COV2.S at low or high dose, single or two shots; five or six received placebo; per-sample allocation not given. Sample collection was performed on day 63 after the first vaccine or placebo injection. It was Wuhan-strain SARS-CoV-2 spike that the Ad26 vaccine vector expressed.

V usage is TRBV5-5 and J usage is TRBJ1-2; D is unclear. The sequenced sample was peripheral blood, obtained in a trial of Ad26.COV2.S vaccine versus placebo. The TCR sequence derives from a person between 18 and 65 years old who received the Ad26.COV2.S COVID-19 vaccine or a placebo. CDR3 DNA sequence: TGTGCCAGCAGCTTGCAAGTGGGCGCAAACTATGGCTACACCTTC. Translation: CASSLQVGANYGYTF.